A single sample gave rise to the 3 T cell receptor beta chains below, sequenced in a study of shared clonotypes between healthy human individuals. Repertoires were generated with immunoSEQ multiplex PCR, while TCRdb's copy carries only in-frame clones and drops some. The sample shows some 470,000 clones, around 80% of them seen only once. Sequencing was carried out using PBMCs. These receptors came from a woman in her thirties or forties in good health. Some clones in this sample may be carry-over from other donors' samples.

The chain carries TRBV7-3 and TRBJ2-7; the D gene could be TRBD1 or TRBD2 (5 bases each). Germline V gene data show CDR1 as SGHTA and CDR2 as FQGTGA. The CDR3 totals 16 residues. Trimming removed 1 base at V and 9 bases at J, with 22 bases between. The CDR3 nucleotides are TGTGCCAGCAGCTTAATGGGGACCGATCTCGTAAATGGGCAGTACTTC. Protein: CASSLMGTDLVNGQYF.

The V gene is TRBV4-2, the J gene TRBJ2-7, with 10 bases that match TRBD2. The end of the DNA fits TRBJ2-5 better, so the J call may be wrong. CDR3 length equals 17 residues. The germline gives CDR1 LGHNA, CDR2 YNFKEQ. The CDR3 sequence is CASSQERGLAGEETQYF. CDR3 in DNA: TGTGCCAGCAGCCAAGAAAGGGGGCTAGCGGGAGAAGAGACCCAGTACTTC.

The rearrangement uses TRBV6-7 and TRBJ2-1; TRBD2 matches 8 bases. TRBV6-7 falls under the ORF class, with uncertain function. The V gene end was trimmed by 8 bases and the J gene end by 5 bases; junction bases not matched to a gene: 8. This CDR3 comprises 14 residues. CDR3 amino acids: CASSRTGGHNEQFF. The CDR3 nucleotides read TGTGCCAGCTCAAGGACGGGAGGGCACAATGAGCAGTTCTTC.